This T cell receptor beta chain emerged from a study of control samples from healthy donors and cancer patients. The data were produced by immunoSEQ multiplex PCR, yet TCRdb's version contains in-frame clones alone and is incomplete. The sample yields tens of thousands of clones, 92% seen once. Germline lookup yields CDR1 LNHDA and CDR2 SQIVND (reference sequence). The CDR3 loop spans 14 amino acids. V shed 5 bases and J 2 bases; nucleotides not matched to a gene: 5. This receptor was obtained from a man in his forties with colorectal cancer. Sequenced sample: PBMCs. The V and J genes are TRBV19 and TRBJ2-7; 8 nucleotides match TRBD1. The CDR3 DNA sequence: TGTGCCAGTAGTCGACAGGGGACGACCTACGAGCAGTACTTC. This encodes CASSRQGTTYEQYF. The variable domain in full, completed from reference TRBV19 and TRBJ2-7, reads DGGITQSPKYLFRKEGQNVTLSCEQNLNHDAMYWYRQDPGQGLRLIYYSQIVNDFQKGDIAEGYSVSREKKESFPLTVTSAQKNPTAFYLCASSRQGTTYEQYFGPGTRLTVT.